Presented here are 19 T cell receptor beta chains from one specimen sequenced in a study of T cell responses to AZD1222 COVID-19 vaccine listed by TCRdb under 2021. The library was produced with the immunoSEQ multiplex PCR assay. The source is immuneACCESS, and TCRdb retained only in-frame sequences with V and J called. Part of the clones is not carried over; for the studies checked, unresolved V genes explain less than half of this, and the remainder is unexplained. Across this sample there are about 150,000 clones, with approximately 90% seen only once. Less than 1.6% of the sample belongs to the ten largest clones. In the paper's terms, the time point label means: baseline before first vaccination. The input for sequencing was peripheral blood, taken on day 0 of AZD1222 vaccination. The receptors come from an adult in good health.

As to this clone: The identical CDR3 is also encoded by other nucleotide sequences in the sample. This chain links TRBV5-1 with TRBJ1-2; 8 bases fit TRBD1. Germline lookup yields CDR1 SGHRS and CDR2 YFSETQ. The V and J ends lost 0 bases and 7 bases, in that order; junction bases with no gene match: 5. The CDR3 loop spans 14 amino acids. CDR3 in amino acids: CASSLGQGASGYTF. Written as DNA, the CDR3 is TGCGCCAGCAGCTTGGGGCAGGGGGCGAGTGGCTACACCTTC.

This clone was recorded only once. V and J are TRBV28 and TRBJ1-2; D ambiguous. The germline V gene encodes CDR1 MDHEN and CDR2 SYDVKM. The CDR3 runs to 11 residues. V lost 5 bases and J 3 bases, leaving 4 bases between the germline ends. The CDR3 nucleotides read TGTGCCAGCAGTCTCCACTATGGCTACACCTTC. It specifies CASSLHYGYTF.

The chain employs TRBV6-1 and TRBJ2-7; D gene ambiguous. V shed 0 bases and J shed 2 bases, with 11 bases lying between them. The CDR3 runs to 15 residues. CDR1 and CDR2 from the germline V gene are MNHNS and SASEGT. The CDR3 bases are TGTGCCAGCAGTGAAGCGACGGGTTCCCCCTACGAGCAGTACTTC. This codes for CASSEATGSPYEQYF.

In its sample, this clone was seen a few times. The chain combines TRBV10-3 with TRBJ2-2, with 8 bases identical to TRBD1. Trimming cost V 6 bases and J 3 bases; bases outside gene matches: 6. This CDR3 region has 15 residues. Germline CDR1 is ENHRY and CDR2 is SYGVKD. CDR3 amino acids: CAISIQGGDTGELFF. The CDR3 DNA follows: TGTGCCATCAGCATACAGGGGGGTGACACCGGGGAGCTGTTTTTT.

The genes are TRBV5-6 and TRBJ2-7, with D uncertain. The CDR3 sequence is 18 residues long. CDR1 and CDR2 (germline): SGHDT, YYEEEE. V gave up 2 bases and J gave up 2 bases, with 23 bases separating them. As DNA, the CDR3 is TGTGCCAGCAGCTTTGGTCGCCGGAACATTTTTAACCCCTACGAGCAGTACTTC. Protein sequence: CASSFGRRNIFNPYEQYF.

This clone was observed at least ten times. J is TRBJ2-3 and V is TRBV6-4; 10 bases align to TRBD2. V was clipped by 3 bases and J by 2 bases; unmatched bases: 2. Germline V gene data show CDR1 as MRHNA and CDR2 as SNTAGT. The CDR3 is made up of 15 amino acids. The CDR3 loop is CASSETSGATDTQYF. For the CDR3, the DNA is TGTGCCAGCAGTGAAACTAGCGGGGCCACAGATACGCAGTATTTT.

Regarding this clone: The identical CDR3 is also encoded by other nucleotide sequences in the sample. The CDR3 region is CASSPRDTANYGYTF. The CDR3 DNA sequence: TGTGCCAGCAGCCCCCGGGACACAGCTAACTATGGCTACACCTTC. The gene calls are TRBV7-2 and TRBJ1-2; a possible D gene is TRBD1 (6 bases). This CDR3 has 15 residues. Germline V gene data show CDR1 as SGHTA and CDR2 as FQGNSA. V was pared by 5 bases and J by 0 bases, with 13 bases between.

The rearrangement links TRBV5-6 to TRBJ1-1, with TRBD1 matching 9 bases. The CDR3 runs 14 residues. Germline-derived CDR1 and CDR2 are SGHDT and YYEEEE. J lost 4 bases, V lost 0 bases, and 1 base had no gene match. CDR3 sequence: CASSLGTGATEAFF. DNA for the CDR3: TGTGCCAGCAGCTTGGGGACAGGGGCCACTGAAGCTTTCTTT.

This sequence joins TRBV11-2 and TRBJ2-6; TRBD1 matches 11 bases. V was pared by 5 bases and J by 4 bases, with 7 bases of the junction left unmatched. The CDR3 runs to 17 residues. Germline assignment: CDR1 SGHAT and CDR2 FQNNGV. CDR3 amino acids: CASSGGQGARGANVLTF. As DNA, the CDR3 is TGTGCCAGCAGCGGAGGACAGGGGGCGCGAGGGGCCAACGTCCTGACTTTC.

The V and J genes are TRBV7-2 and TRBJ1-4; D call uncertain. The CDR3 covers 13 residues. Germline V gives CDR1 SGHTA, CDR2 FQGNSA. Trimming removed 3 bases from V and 7 bases from J, with 9 bases in between. The CDR3 sequence is CASSFGVGEKLFF. As DNA, the CDR3 is TGTGCCAGCAGCTTCGGTGTTGGTGAAAAACTGTTTTTT.

This rearrangement joins TRBV5-1 to TRBJ1-1; D ambiguous. Trimming left V 2 bases short and J 9 bases short, with 11 bases between. This CDR3 region has 12 residues. CDR1 is SGHRS, CDR2 YFSETQ, per germline. The CDR3 spells CASSFFRGQAFF. The CDR3 DNA reads TGCGCCAGCAGCTTCTTTCGGGGTCAAGCTTTCTTT. The variable domain in full, completed from reference TRBV5-1 and TRBJ1-1, reads KAGVTQTPRYLIKTRGQQVTLSCSPISGHRSVSWYQQTPGQGLQFLFEYFSETQRNKGNFPGRFSGRQFSNSRSEMNVSTLELGDSALYLCASSFFRGQAFFGQGTRLTVV.

V usage is TRBV18 and J usage is TRBJ1-3; D is uncertain. Germline V gene sequence: CDR1 KGHSH, CDR2 LQKENI. V shed 6 bases and J shed 0 bases, with 9 bases lying between them. The CDR3 sequence is 14 residues long. The CDR3 nucleotides are TGTGCCAGCTCTCGAGATAACTCTGGAAACACCATATATTTT. Translating gives CASSRDNSGNTIYF.

The chain combines TRBV9 with TRBJ1-3; D is unresolved. Germline V lookup: CDR1 SGDLS, CDR2 YYNGEE. The CDR3 has 14 amino acids. The germline V and J ends were trimmed by 3 bases and 0 bases, with 7 bases remaining between them. This chain's CDR3 is CASSGPYSGNTIYF. The CDR3 DNA reads TGTGCCAGCAGCGGGCCCTACTCTGGAAACACCATATATTTT.

CDR3 residues: CASNWGPFYRPEQYF. DNA of the CDR3: TGTGCCAGCAACTGGGGTCCGTTTTACAGGCCGGAGCAGTACTTC. The chain joins TRBV21-1 to TRBJ2-7; the table names TRBD1, a call not compared with the DNA. TRBV21-1 is reported as a pseudogene. The CDR3 is 15 residues long.

The chain carries TRBV28 and TRBJ1-2; 11 positions match TRBD1. The germline V gene has CDR1 MDHEN and CDR2 SYDVKM. V shed 6 bases, J shed 4 bases, and the junction held 7 bases outside the gene matches. The CDR3 covers 15 residues. The CDR3 DNA follows: TGTGCCAGCAGGGACGGACAGGGGGCCTTCTATGGCTACACCTTC. Its translation is CASRDGQGAFYGYTF.

CDR3 in DNA: TGTGCCAGCAAGGGACAGTTCAATCAGCCCCAGCATTTT. Translated: CASKGQFNQPQHF. This chain uses TRBV6-5 with TRBJ1-5, with TRBD1 identical over 7 bases. The V and J ends lost 7 bases and 3 bases, in that order; junction bases with no gene match: 3. In germline, CDR1 is MNHEY, CDR2 SVGAGI. CDR3 length equals 13 residues.

The rearrangement joins TRBV20-1 to TRBJ1-5, with D hard to call. V lost 3 bases to trimming and J lost 6 bases, with 6 bases between them. The CDR3 length is 11 residues. Germline V CDR1 and CDR2: DFQATT, SNEGSKA (reference sequence). The CDR3 region has the DNA TGCAGTGCTAGGAGCGGTCAGCCCCAGCATTTT. Translation gives CSARSGQPQHF.

The chain couples TRBV5-1 to TRBJ1-2, with D possibly matching TRBD1 (5 bases). CDR1 and CDR2 (germline): SGHRS, YFSETQ. Trimming shortened V by 0 bases and J by 2 bases, and 11 bases separated the two germline ends. The CDR3 covers 15 residues. CDR3 amino acids: CASSLAFGGNYGYTF. For the CDR3, the DNA is TGCGCCAGCAGCTTGGCGTTCGGGGGGAACTATGGCTACACCTTC.

The rearrangement uses TRBV6-1 and TRBJ1-1, with unresolved D. The germline V gene encodes CDR1 MNHNS and CDR2 SASEGT. Trimming shortened V by 1 base and J by 2 bases, and 8 bases separated the two germline ends. CDR3 length: 14 amino acids. CDR3 protein: CASSEVGVNTEAFF. The CDR3 bases are TGTGCCAGCAGTGAAGTCGGGGTTAACACTGAAGCTTTCTTT.